These 9 T cell receptor beta chains share one sample of origin, sequenced in a study of T cell responses to AZD1222 COVID-19 vaccine. The data were produced by immunoSEQ multiplex PCR, yet TCRdb's version contains in-frame clones alone and is incomplete. The table includes roughly 80,000 clones, about 90% detected once. The material was peripheral blood, obtained on day 0 of AZD1222 vaccination. Receptor source: an adult in good health.

The chain employs TRBV29-1 and TRBJ2-7, with D unclear. The V end lost 4 bases, the J end lost 2 bases, and 18 bases lay between the germline ends. The CDR3 loop spans 15 amino acids. Per the germline V gene, CDR1 is SQVTM and CDR2 is ANQGSEA. CDR3 in DNA: TGCAGCGTTGCCCCTAACTACGGCCCCCCCTACGAGCAGTACTTC. It yields the protein CSVAPNYGPPYEQYF.

The V gene is TRBV11-2, the J gene TRBJ2-1; 8 bases agree with TRBD2. This CDR3 is 17 amino acids long. Germline lookup yields CDR1 SGHAT and CDR2 FQNNGV. J was trimmed by 0 bases and V by 5 bases; bases with no gene match: 9. The CDR3 region is CASSPQAGASSYNEQFF. In DNA, the CDR3 is TGTGCCAGCAGCCCCCAAGCGGGAGCAAGCTCCTACAATGAGCAGTTCTTC.

The table lists this clone with a count of one. V is TRBV6-5 and J is TRBJ2-1; no definite D call. The V gene lost 7 bases and the J gene lost 14 bases, with 24 bases spanning the gap. Per germline, CDR1 MNHEY and CDR2 SVGAGI. The CDR3 is made up of 14 amino acids. The CDR3 protein is CASKRPGPGDVEFF. The CDR3 DNA is TGTGCCAGCAAACGCCCGGGTCCAGGAGACGTTGAGTTCTTC.

This chain uses TRBV28 with TRBJ2-2; 11 bases fit TRBD2. Germline lookup yields CDR1 MDHEN and CDR2 SYDVKM. CDR3 length: 15 residues. The ends lost 7 bases at V and 7 bases at J; junction bases unmatched: 8. DNA for the CDR3: TGTGCCAGCATACAACTAGCGGGAGCTGGCGGGGAGCTGTTTTTT. It yields the protein CASIQLAGAGGELFF.

This clone has just a few counts. CDR3 loop: CASSQEKGPGELFF. For the CDR3, the DNA is TGCGCCAGCAGCCAAGAGAAAGGGCCCGGGGAGCTGTTTTTT. The chain combines TRBV4-3 with TRBJ2-2, with D unclear. Per germline, CDR1 LGHNA and CDR2 YSLEER. V lost 0 bases and J lost 6, with 8 bases in between. CDR3 length: 14 amino acids.

The rearrangement links TRBV15 to TRBJ1-6; weak D call: TRBD1 (6 bases). Germline CDR1 reads LNHNV; CDR2 reads YYDKDF (reference sequence). This CDR3 has 14 residues. V was shortened by 0 bases and J by 11 bases, with 11 bases between the two germline ends. The CDR3, as DNA: TGTGCCACCAGCAGAGATGGCAGGGGTGCACCCCTCCACTTT. Protein: CATSRDGRGAPLHF.

The chain couples TRBV4-2 to TRBJ2-7; TRBD2 matches 7 bases. V lost 3 bases to trimming and J lost 2 bases; unmatched junction nucleotides: 10. The germline V gene encodes CDR1 LGHNA and CDR2 YNFKEQ. The CDR3 contains 16 residues. The CDR3 DNA follows: TGTGCCAGCAGCCAGACAGCTAGCGGACCGACCTACGAGCAGTACTTC. Its protein is CASSQTASGPTYEQYF.

The chain joins TRBV4-1 to TRBJ2-1; 14 bases map to TRBD2. Germline trimming cut 1 base from V and 10 bases from J; bases unmatched to any gene: 9. The CDR3 sequence is 17 residues long. Germline V CDR1 and CDR2: MGHRA, YSYEKL. This CDR3 reads CASSQVRGTSGRGEQFF. The CDR3 nucleotides read TGCGCCAGCAGCCAAGTTCGGGGGACTAGCGGGAGAGGCGAGCAGTTCTTC.

V and J are TRBV6-1 and TRBJ1-1; D is perhaps TRBD1 (5 bases). In germline, CDR1 is MNHNS, CDR2 SASEGT. Trimming pared 3 bases from V and 4 bases from J, leaving 9 bases between. This CDR3 spans 13 amino acids. DNA of the CDR3: TGTGCCAGCAGTGACAGGGACGGCACTGAAGCTTTCTTT. Translated: CASSDRDGTEAFF.